Below, 26 T cell receptor beta chains from the same sample are listed, as sequenced in a study of CD4 and CD8 cells across lung adenocarcinoma regions. One entry per CDR3 protein results from TCRdb running MiXCR on the PCR reads. Of about 25,000 distinct CDR3 sequences in the sample, approximately 53% were seen once. The sequencing input was CD8+ T cells from the center of a lung tumor. These receptors originate from a male donor with lung adenocarcinoma. The CD4 and CD8 labels of this study may be unreliable.

This chain connects TRBV6-1 to TRBJ2-3, with D tentatively TRBD2 (6 bases). Matching the DNA end better, TRBJ2-7 makes the J call doubtful. CDR3 size: 15 residues. Germline V gives CDR1 MNHNS, CDR2 SASEGT. CDR3 sequence (DNA): TGTGCCAGCAACACGGGGCTGTGGGCGGGAAATACGCAGTACTTC. Its translation: CASNTGLWAGNTQYF.

V usage is TRBV27 and J usage is TRBJ2-1; D may be TRBD1 (6 bases). V lost 5 bases to trimming and J lost 5 bases, with 13 bases between them. In germline, CDR1 is MNHEY, CDR2 SMNVEV (reference sequence). CDR3 length equals 14 residues. For the CDR3, the DNA is TGTGCCAGCAGTCCACAGGGAGATCACAATGAGCAGTTCTTC. It codes for CASSPQGDHNEQFF.

This clonotype was counted once. Its ends do not fully match the called genes, so a read error is possible. This chain joins TRBV4-1 and TRBJ2-3, with D possibly being TRBD1 (6 bases). CDR1 is MGHRA and CDR2 is YSYEKL in the germline V gene. This CDR3 is 17 amino acids long. The CDR3 reads CASSQVTGLGATDTQYF. The CDR3 nucleotides read TGCGCCAGCAGCCAAGTTACGGGGCTGGGGGCCACAGATACTCAGTACTTT.

The V gene is TRBV6-1, the J gene TRBJ2-2; no clear D. The germline V and J ends were trimmed by 9 bases and 16 bases, with 30 bases remaining between them. CDR3 length equals 15 residues. From germline, CDR1 is MNHNS and CDR2 SASEGT. In nucleotides, the CDR3 is TGTGCCAGGGGCCGCCAGGCTGTGAGCACCGGTGCGCAGTTTTTT. This translates into CARGRQAVSTGAQFF.

This clonotype was seen a single time. This chain connects TRBV6-1 to TRBJ1-1, with D possibly being TRBD1 (6 bases). The CDR3 runs to 15 residues. CDR1 and CDR2 (germline): MNHNS, SASEGT. The V end was cut by 6 bases, the J end by 0 bases, with 14 bases between. DNA for the CDR3: TGTGCCAGCAGCCCAGACAGGCCTCTGAACACTGAAGCTTTCTTT. It yields the protein CASSPDRPLNTEAFF.

V and J are TRBV6-1 and TRBJ1-6; perhaps TRBD1 as D (5 bases). V was trimmed by 6 bases and J by 5 bases, leaving 14 bases between them. This CDR3 region has 15 residues. Germline lookup yields CDR1 MNHNS and CDR2 SASEGT. CDR3 loop: CASSHRQNDNSPLHF. In DNA form, the CDR3 reads TGTGCCAGCAGCCATAGACAGAACGATAATTCACCCCTCCACTTT.

Concerning this clonotype: One end of the junction does not line up with germline, which may come from a read error. The chain links TRBV4-1 to TRBJ2-4, with D perhaps TRBD1 or TRBD2 (6 bases each). This CDR3 region has 15 residues. CDR1 MGHRA and CDR2 YSYEKL come from the germline V gene. The CDR3 region has the DNA TGCGCCAGCAGCCAGGGGCTGGGGGGCAAAAATATTCAGTATTTC. It translates to CASSQGLGGKNIQYF.

V usage is TRBV6-1 and J usage is TRBJ2-1, with TRBD2 matching 14 bases. The CDR3 loop spans 18 amino acids. The ends lost 5 bases at V and 1 base at J; junction bases unmatched: 7. The germline V gene has CDR1 MNHNS and CDR2 SASEGT. The CDR3 DNA reads as TGTGCCAGCAGTAAGACTAGCGGGGGGGTACCTTCCTACAATGAGCAGTTCTTC. Its protein product is CASSKTSGGVPSYNEQFF.

The chain employs TRBV6-5 and TRBJ2-3, with 11 bases matching TRBD2. The CDR3 totals 15 residues. The germline V gene has CDR1 MNHEY and CDR2 SVGAGI. V lost 4 bases to trimming and J lost 5 bases; unmatched junction nucleotides: 5. The CDR3: CASSLAGGPGDTQYF. CDR3 bases: TGTGCCAGCAGTTTAGCGGGGGGGCCGGGAGATACGCAGTATTTT.

V usage is TRBV9 and J usage is TRBJ1-5; no firm D call. Trimming took 0 bases from V and 6 from J, leaving 7 bases between them. The CDR3 runs to 13 residues. Germline-derived CDR1 and CDR2 are SGDLS and YYNGEE. The CDR3 protein is CASSVDGSQPQHF. The CDR3 DNA is TGTGCCAGCAGCGTAGACGGGAGTCAGCCCCAGCATTTT. The whole variable domain, filled in from reference TRBV9 and TRBJ1-5, reads DSGVTQTPKHLITATGQRVTLRCSPRSGDLSVYWYQQSLDQGLQFLIQYYNGEERAKGNILERFSAQQFPDLHSELNLSSLELGDSALYFCASSVDGSQPQHFGDGTRLSIL.

This clonotype was seen repeatedly, ten times or more. V and J are TRBV7-2 and TRBJ2-2; TRBD2 agrees at 7 bases. The trim removed 3 bases at V and 4 bases at J, leaving 5 bases unmatched. Germline V CDR1 and CDR2: SGHTA, FQGNSA. The CDR3 extends over 15 amino acids. CDR3 DNA: TGTGCCAGCAGCTTCGGCGGGAGTGTCACCGGGGAGCTGTTTTTT. Its protein product is CASSFGGSVTGELFF.

This clonotype has ten or more counts. The chain carries TRBV29-1 and TRBJ1-2; 7 positions match TRBD1. Per the germline V gene, CDR1 is SQVTM and CDR2 is ANQGSEA. The CDR3 is 16 amino acids. Germline trimming cut 4 bases from V and 0 bases from J; bases unmatched to any gene: 11. The CDR3 loop reads CSVATGQFEANYGYTF. The DNA for the CDR3 is TGCAGCGTTGCGACAGGGCAGTTTGAAGCTAACTATGGCTACACCTTC.

This clonotype was seen at least ten times. The rearrangement joins TRBV27 to TRBJ2-5; possible D gene TRBD2, 5 bases. Trimming stripped 3 bases from V and 2 bases from J, with 13 bases between. CDR1 and CDR2 (germline): MNHEY, SMNVEV (reference sequence). The CDR3 spans 15 residues. The CDR3 sequence: CASSFGGSLQETQYF. The CDR3 DNA sequence: TGTGCCAGCAGTTTTGGCGGGTCCTTACAAGAGACCCAGTACTTC.

The V and J genes are TRBV4-1 and TRBJ2-5, with 10 positions matching TRBD2. The end of the DNA aligns better with TRBJ2-1, so the J call may be wrong. Germline loops: CDR1 MGHRA, CDR2 YSYEKL. The CDR3 spans 14 residues. The CDR3 loop reads CASSRSGRAKGQFF. The CDR3 DNA follows: TGCGCCAGCAGCCGCAGCGGGAGGGCCAAGGGGCAGTTCTTC.

Of note for this clonotype: A junction boundary mismatches the germline segment, possibly from a read error. The chain links TRBV6-1 to TRBJ2-2; the match to TRBD1 covers 10 bases. Per germline, CDR1 MNHNS and CDR2 SASEGT. The CDR3 is made up of 15 amino acids. CDR3 loop: CASSGRPDGTGALYF. In DNA form, the CDR3 reads TGTGCCAGCAGCGGACGGCCGGATGGGACAGGGGCGCTGTATTTT.

This sequence joins TRBV15 and TRBJ2-1; 9 nucleotides match TRBD1. The tail of the sequence fits TRBJ2-7 better, so the J call may be wrong. Germline CDR1 and CDR2: LNHNV and YYDKDF (reference sequence). The CDR3 covers 15 residues. CDR3 DNA sequence: TGTGCCACCAGCATAGAAACAGGGGGCTTATACGAGCAGTACTTC. It is translated as CATSIETGGLYEQYF.

Worth noting for this clonotype: One junction end disagrees with the germline gene, perhaps due to a read error. The rearrangement joins TRBV6-5 to TRBJ2-3; the D is unclear. This CDR3 region has 11 residues. Germline V lookup: CDR1 MNHEY, CDR2 SVGAGI. In nucleotides, the CDR3 is TGTGCCAGCAGTAACTCAGATACGCAGTATTTT. Its protein is CASSNSDTQYF.

The J gene is TRBJ2-5, the V gene TRBV10-3; D unclear. The CDR3 has 13 residues. Trimming cost V 4 bases and J 3 bases, with 9 bases left between them. In germline, CDR1 is ENHRY, CDR2 SYGVKD. The CDR3 reads CAISAPGKETQYF. As DNA, the CDR3 is TGTGCCATCAGTGCACCGGGCAAAGAGACCCAGTACTTC.

In this sample, this clonotype turned up many times. J is TRBJ2-1 and V is TRBV9; 12 nucleotides line up with TRBD2. Germline CDR1 reads SGDLS; CDR2 reads YYNGEE. Trimming cost V 0 bases and J 5 bases; bases outside gene matches: 6. The CDR3 covers 17 residues. CDR3 protein: CASSVAPSGRANNEQFF. The CDR3 nucleotides read TGTGCCAGCAGCGTAGCACCTAGCGGGAGGGCCAACAATGAGCAGTTCTTC.

About this clonotype: Compared with germline, one end of the junction differs, possibly owing to a read error. The J gene is TRBJ2-4, the V gene TRBV27; 8 nucleotides agree with TRBD1. Germline V gene data show CDR1 as MNHEY and CDR2 as SMNVEV (reference sequence). The CDR3 is 15 residues long. CDR3 DNA: TGTGCCGCGGGCCCAGGGGGCCGGGACCAAAACATCCAGTACTTC. It encodes CAAGPGGRDQNIQYF.

Concerning this clonotype: One end of the junction varies from germline; a read error may be responsible. V gene TRBV10-2 combines with J gene TRBJ2-4, with D possibly called TRBD1 or TRBD2 (5 bases each). The V gene's germline CDR1 is WSHSY and CDR2 SAAADI. This CDR3 has 13 residues. The CDR3 spells CVTGLCSRNIQYF. The CDR3 region has the DNA TGCGTCACGGGGCTGTGTAGCAGAAACATTCAGTACTTT.

With respect to this clonotype: Likely a read error: the CDR3 ends without its conserved phenylalanine or tryptophan. The rearrangement joins TRBV10-3 to TRBJ2-5; tentatively, D is TRBD2 (6 bases). The J call may be incorrect, as the DNA end agrees better with TRBJ2-7. Germline V gives CDR1 ENHRY, CDR2 SYGVKD. The CDR3 runs to 13 residues. The CDR3: CATNPGLFYEQYL. CDR3 DNA sequence: TGTGCCACAAACCCGGGACTGTTCTACGAGCAGTACTTA.

This sequence joins TRBV6-1 and TRBJ2-1; D is tentatively TRBD1 or TRBD2 (6 bases each). Germline V CDR1 and CDR2: MNHNS, SASEGT. The CDR3 runs to 13 residues. The ends were cut back, 6 bases at V and 5 bases at J, with 11 bases in the middle. This CDR3 is CASRWGADNEQFF. The CDR3 coding sequence is TGTGCCAGCAGATGGGGGGCCGACAATGAGCAGTTCTTC.

This clonotype rates as large. V and J are TRBV6-5 and TRBJ2-1; 7 bases fit TRBD2. With V trimmed by 2 bases and J by 4 bases, 8 bases remained unmatched. This CDR3 has 16 amino acids. CDR1 and CDR2 (germline): MNHEY, SVGAGI. The CDR3 DNA reads as TGTGCCAGCAGTTACGGGCAGCTAGCGGATTACAATGAGCAGTTCTTC. This codes for CASSYGQLADYNEQFF.

This clonotype has more than one count but fewer than ten. The chain joins TRBV6-5 to TRBJ1-2; the D gene is possibly TRBD1 (6 bases). V was pared by 4 bases and J by 3 bases, with 12 bases between. The length of the CDR3 is 14 residues. The V gene's germline CDR1 is MNHEY and CDR2 SVGAGI. CDR3 protein: CASSLQGSDYGYTF. The CDR3 bases are TGTGCCAGCAGTTTACAGGGTTCGGACTATGGCTACACCTTC.

This clonotype was observed many times. The chain joins TRBV6-1 to TRBJ2-1, with D possibly matching TRBD1 (6 bases). The J call is uncertain, as TRBJ2-5 better fits the DNA end. The CDR3 has 12 amino acids. Germline V gene lookup returns CDR1 MNHNS and CDR2 SASEGT. CDR3 residues: CAGEQGGKTQYF. The CDR3 DNA reads as TGTGCCGGGGAACAGGGTGGAAAGACCCAGTACTTC.